The 5 T cell receptor beta chains listed next were all sequenced from one sample in a study of T-cell reconstitution after alpha-beta-depleted transplantation in children. Unique molecular identifiers were incorporated into the prepared TCRbeta library. TCRdb used MiXCR to reprocess the PCR reads, holding one entry per CDR3 protein. Among about 830,000 distinct CDR3 sequences listed, roughly 15% were seen once. This sample comprised PBMCs, mostly from graft donor cells, obtained 360 days after TCRalphabeta/CD19-depleted stem cell transplant. These receptors originate from a male patient aged 10 to 17 who had a stem cell transplant for acute lymphoblastic leukemia, so the T cells may come from the graft donor.

This clonotype was observed at least ten times. CDR3 in DNA: TGCAGCGTTGAAGATCGCAGACAGGCTGGAAACACCATATATTTT. Amino acids: CSVEDRRQAGNTIYF. The chain uses TRBV29-1 and TRBJ1-3; possibly TRBD1 for D (6 bases). The length of the CDR3 is 15 residues. The germline CDR1 and CDR2 sequences are SQVTM and ANQGSEA. Trimming stripped 0 bases from V and 2 bases from J, with 11 bases between.

This clonotype has ten or more counts. This chain connects TRBV24-1 to TRBJ2-1; tentatively, D is TRBD1 (6 bases). The V end was cut by 2 bases, the J end by 10 bases, with 8 bases between. The CDR3 has 12 amino acids. Germline V lookup: CDR1 KGHDR, CDR2 SFDVKD. The CDR3: CATSDSGTEQFF. In DNA form, the CDR3 reads TGTGCCACCAGTGATTCCGGGACAGAGCAGTTCTTC.

This clonotype was seen more than once but under ten times. The chain employs TRBV20-1 and TRBJ2-1; 12 bases fit TRBD2. Germline CDR1 is DFQATT and CDR2 is SNEGSKA (reference sequence). With 1 base clipped from V and 7 bases from J, the junction kept 8 bases outside the gene matches. The CDR3 extends over 16 amino acids. The CDR3 loop is CSARVISLAGGNEQFF. In DNA, the CDR3 is TGCAGTGCTAGAGTAATTTCACTAGCGGGAGGAAATGAGCAGTTCTTC.

This clonotype has a handful of counts. The chain links TRBV7-3 to TRBJ1-6, with D maybe TRBD1 (5 bases). Germline CDR1 reads SGHTA; CDR2 reads FQGTGA. Trimming cost V 5 bases and J 6 bases, with 14 bases left between them. The CDR3 contains 15 residues. CDR3 region: CASSTNGGVNSPLHF. In nucleotides, the CDR3 is TGTGCCAGCAGCACAAACGGGGGAGTTAATTCACCCCTCCACTTT.

The chain links TRBV5-1 to TRBJ2-1; TRBD1 agrees at 9 bases. V gave up 1 base and J gave up 9 bases; unmatched junction bases: 5. This CDR3 is 14 amino acids long. CDR1 and CDR2 from the germline V gene are SGHRS and YFSETQ. Here the CDR3 reads CASSLSQGAGEQFF. In DNA, the CDR3 is TGCGCCAGCAGCTTGTCACAGGGGGCGGGTGAGCAGTTCTTC. The variable domain in full, completed from reference TRBV5-1 and TRBJ2-1, reads KAGVTQTPRYLIKTRGQQVTLSCSPISGHRSVSWYQQTPGQGLQFLFEYFSETQRNKGNFPGRFSGRQFSNSRSEMNVSTLELGDSALYLCASSLSQGAGEQFFGPGTRLTVL.